This T cell receptor beta chain comes out of a study of a mutant IDH1 vaccine in newly diagnosed glioma. Findings of the study overall: Overall, more than 80% of patients had vaccine-induced immune responses.

Time point given: week 35, safety follow-up. Alongside topical imiquimod, each dose of vaccine comprised 300 ug of mutant IDH1 20-mer peptide. Eight vaccine doses were administered to patients at weeks 1, 3, 5, 7, 11, 15, 19 and 23. The data were produced by immunoSEQ multiplex PCR, yet TCRdb's version contains in-frame clones alone and is incomplete. Seen here are about 48,000 clones, 70% to 85% observed once, and the top ten hold around 6.7%. This clone was observed a single time. Its antigen is unknown. This specimen was PBMCs, taken from a glioma patient whose treatment included an IDH1 peptide vaccine. The receptor was isolated from a man between 40 and 49 years old with glioma.

CDR3 residues: CASSPWGEGNEKLFF. The CDR3 DNA reads TGTGCCAGCAGTCCGTGGGGGGAGGGGAATGAAAAACTGTTTTTT. The rearrangement uses TRBV6-1 and TRBJ1-4; tentative D call: TRBD1 (5 bases). The CDR3 extends over 15 amino acids. Germline lookup yields CDR1 MNHNS and CDR2 SASEGT. Trimming stripped 5 bases from V and 5 bases from J, with 15 bases between.